This T cell receptor beta chain was found in a study of blood T cell repertoires in COVID-19. Overall study: Specimens from acute and convalescent COVID-19 originated in the United States, Italy and Spain. Sources were T cells, B-cell-depleted T cells, or PBMCs; the material itself was cDNA or gDNA.

Details on this clone: The sample carries other DNA sequences with the same CDR3.

Original processing methods: Nucleated cell number was recorded as an estimate derived from reference gene primer amplification. TCRdb keeps only in-frame clones here, not all; method: immunoSEQ multiplex PCR. The DNA was the basis for D and trimming; V, J and clone size are from that table. Found here are about 290,000 clones, around 85% of them singletons; the top ten hold around 4.5%. The sample consisted of peripheral blood. This clonotype was sampled from a woman between 45 and 65 years old with active or convalescent COVID-19.

The CDR3 bases are TGTGCCAGCAGTTTGGGCCGGGGTCAGCCCCAGCATTTT. Translating it yields CASSLGRGQPQHF. V gene TRBV12-3 or TRBV12-4 combines with J gene TRBJ1-5; D gene unclear. Trimming stripped 3 bases from V and 6 bases from J, with 9 bases between. This CDR3 comprises 13 residues.